This is a list of T cell receptor beta chains from one sample in a study of blood T cell repertoires in COVID-19. Sequenced by immunoSEQ multiplex PCR; TCRdb stores in-frame clones only, minus some. The sample contains 90,000 to 120,000 clones, around 84% of which appear only once. Sequencing input: peripheral blood. These receptors originate from a human donor in a cohort sampled during active COVID-19. The CDR3 runs from the conserved cysteine through the conserved F or W. Each record gives: CDR3 protein, CDR3 DNA, D gene, clone size, J gene, V gene. The D gene is left open where the match is weak. Rows may omit the clone size; those that give it use once, few, many or a size class.

CASSPQSGTGSPEAFF	TGTGCCAGCTCACCGCAGTCCGGGACAGGAAGCCCTGAAGCTTTCTTT	TRBD1	once	TRBJ1-1	TRBV18
CASSRTGALSGNTIYF	TGTGCCAGCAGCCGGACAGGGGCCCTCTCTGGAAACACCATATATTTT	TRBD1	few	TRBJ1-3	TRBV7-9
CASSNRQGKGTDTQYF	TGTGCCAGTAGTAACCGACAGGGAAAGGGGACAGATACGCAGTATTTT	TRBD1	-	TRBJ2-3	TRBV19
CASSERAPGLAGVPDTQYF	TGTGCCAGCAGTGAACGCGCCCCCGGACTAGCGGGAGTGCCAGATACGCAGTATTTT	TRBD2	once	TRBJ2-3	TRBV6-1
CASSLTSGADTQYF	TGCGCCAGCAGCTTGACTAGCGGGGCAGATACGCAGTATTTT	TRBD2	-	TRBJ2-3	TRBV5-1
CATSVGGGTEAFF	TGTGCCACCAGTGTAGGGGGGGGGACTGAAGCTTTCTTT	-	-	TRBJ1-1	TRBV24-1
CASSYTQGSYEQYF	TGTGCCAGCAGTTATACTCAGGGATCCTACGAGCAGTACTTC	-	-	TRBJ2-7	TRBV6-2/TRBV6-3
CASSLVGGNYEQFF	TGTGCCAGCAGCTTAGTCGGGGGTAACTATGAGCAGTTCTTC	-	-	TRBJ2-1	TRBV7-9
CASSSRETGELFF	TGTGCCAGCAGCTCCCGGGAAACCGGGGAGCTGTTTTTT	-	-	TRBJ2-2	TRBV7-2
CASGQGAGTPLHF	TGTGCCAGCGGACAGGGGGCAGGGACACCCCTCCACTTT	TRBD1	few	TRBJ1-6	TRBV19
CASSFNVARGGFGETQYF	TGCGCCAGCAGCTTTAACGTTGCCCGGGGGGGTTTCGGGGAGACCCAGTACTTC	TRBD2	-	TRBJ2-5	TRBV4-1
CASSSGTGDTYEQYF	TGTGCCAGCAGCTCCGGGACAGGGGACACCTACGAGCAGTACTTC	TRBD1	-	TRBJ2-7	TRBV7-2
CASSKAHREEGYTF	TGTGCCAGCAGCAAAGCGCATAGGGAGGAAGGCTACACCTTC	-	-	TRBJ1-2	TRBV21-1
CASSPLAGSYNEQFF	TGTGCCAGCAGCCCCCTAGCGGGCTCCTACAATGAGCAGTTCTTC	TRBD2	few	TRBJ2-1	TRBV7-3
CASSLEEGWGETQYF	TGTGCCAGCAGCTTAGAGGAGGGTTGGGGAGAGACCCAGTACTTC	-	-	TRBJ2-5	TRBV7-2
CASSQGLAEGGTNEQFF	TGTGCCAGCAGCCAGGGACTAGCGGAAGGAGGGACTAATGAGCAGTTCTTC	TRBD2	once	TRBJ2-1	TRBV3-1/TRBV3-2
CASTYGRGTGELFF	TGCGCCAGCACCTATGGCAGGGGCACCGGGGAGCTGTTTTTT	-	-	TRBJ2-2	TRBV4-3
CASSEGGLAWETQYF	TGTGCCAGCAGTGAAGGTGGACTAGCTTGGGAGACCCAGTACTTC	TRBD2	-	TRBJ2-5	TRBV6-1
CTSGGAGGQETQYF	TGCACCTCTGGAGGAGCGGGGGGCCAAGAGACCCAGTACTTC	TRBD2	-	TRBJ2-5	TRBV29-1
CASSQSFIPGTVETYEQYF	TGCGCCAGCAGTCAATCCTTCATCCCCGGGACAGTGGAAACCTACGAGCAGTACTTC	TRBD1	-	TRBJ2-7	TRBV23-1
CASSQIIAGGTYEQYF	TGCGCCAGCAGCCAGATAATAGCGGGAGGAACCTACGAGCAGTACTTC	TRBD2	-	TRBJ2-7	TRBV4-1
CASSLGPPAGGQNEQFF	TGTGCCAGCAGCTTAGGACCCCCAGCGGGGGGGCAAAATGAGCAGTTCTTC	TRBD2	-	TRBJ2-1	TRBV7-2
CASSLTSGTDTQYF	TGTGCCAGCAGCCTGACTAGCGGCACAGATACGCAGTATTTT	TRBD2	-	TRBJ2-3	TRBV9
CASRWGQVNTGELFF	TGTGCCAGCAGGTGGGGACAGGTGAACACCGGGGAGCTGTTTTTT	TRBD1	-	TRBJ2-2	TRBV2
CASSEPGDRVGYTF	TGTGCCAGCAGTGAACCCGGCGACCGGGTGGGCTACACCTTC	-	-	TRBJ1-2	TRBV6-1
CASSPGGGGLAEKLFF	TGTGCCAGCAGCCCGGGCGGGGGCGGTCTCGCTGAAAAACTGTTTTTT	-	-	TRBJ1-4	TRBV5-4
CASSSGTGSGGYTF	TGTGCCAGCAGTTCCGGGACAGGGAGTGGTGGCTACACCTTC	TRBD1	-	TRBJ1-2	TRBV28
CASSDWGTYEQYF	TGTGCCAGCAGTGATTGGGGCACCTACGAGCAGTACTTC	-	-	TRBJ2-7	TRBV2
CASSLSAGQETQYF	TGTGCCAGCTCGCTGTCTGCCGGGCAAGAGACCCAGTACTTC	-	-	TRBJ2-5	TRBV18
CASSEGGSSTDTQYF	TGTGCCAGCAGTGAAGGCGGGTCTAGCACAGATACGCAGTATTTT	-	-	TRBJ2-3	TRBV2
CASSSGTSIYNEQFF	TGTGCCAGCAGTTCCGGGACTAGCATATACAATGAGCAGTTCTTC	TRBD2	-	TRBJ2-1	TRBV7-3
CASRLAGVNTGELFF	TGTGCCAGCAGATTAGCGGGGGTGAACACCGGGGAGCTGTTTTTT	TRBD2	-	TRBJ2-2	TRBV6-5
CASSLHSQGVETQYF	TGTGCCAGCAGTCTCCACTCACAGGGCGTAGAGACCCAGTACTTC	-	-	TRBJ2-5	TRBV28
CAISESRQLSGNTIYF	TGTGCCATCAGTGAGTCGAGGCAGCTCTCTGGAAACACCATATATTTT	-	many	TRBJ1-3	TRBV10-3
CASATGTAKETQYF	TGTGCCAGCGCCACCGGGACAGCCAAAGAGACCCAGTACTTC	TRBD1	once	TRBJ2-5	TRBV7-2
CASSTGLAIYEQYF	TGTGCCAGTAGTACGGGACTAGCTATCTACGAGCAGTACTTC	TRBD2	-	TRBJ2-7	TRBV19
CASSPRPSGGLDNSPLHF	TGTGCCAGCAGCCCCAGGCCCTCGGGAGGCCTCGATAATTCACCCCTCCACTTT	-	-	TRBJ1-6	TRBV6-2/TRBV6-3
CASSSVGTVNTEAFF	TGTGCCAGCAGTTCGGTCGGGACAGTGAACACTGAAGCTTTCTTT	TRBD1	-	TRBJ1-1	TRBV27